This is a list of T cell receptor beta chains from one sample in a study of cytomegalovirus exposure and HLA in healthy donors. Only in-frame clones appear in the TCRdb table, and some are missing; sequencing was by immunoSEQ multiplex PCR. This sample has about 140,000 clones; 70% to 80% occur once, and the top ten carry just over 5%. Specimen: PBMCs. The source of these receptors is a male donor in good health and CMV-seronegative. CDR3s include the opening cysteine and the closing phenylalanine or tryptophan. D genes are given only for firm matches. Where a row states a size, it is once, few, many or the class of an expanded clone; other rows omit it.

CDR3aa	CDR3nt	abundance	v_gene	j_gene	d_gene
CASSPGLLQETQYF	TGTGCTAGCAGTCCGGGACTTCTCCAAGAGACCCAGTACTTC	.	TRBV7-7	TRBJ2-5	.
CASSPVGVAGGYNEQFF	TGTGCCAGCAGCCCCGTTGGGGTAGCGGGGGGGTACAATGAGCAGTTCTTC	.	TRBV4-2	TRBJ2-1	TRBD2
CAWGTVEKLFF	TGTGCCTGGGGGACAGTTGAAAAACTGTTTTTT	.	TRBV30	TRBJ1-4	TRBD1
CASSPYPQADTGELFF	TGCGCCAGCAGCCCCTACCCACAGGCAGACACCGGGGAGCTGTTTTTT	.	TRBV5-1	TRBJ2-2	.
CASSIRDSGLTEAFF	TGCGCCAGCAGTATTAGGGACAGCGGATTGACTGAAGCTTTCTTT	once	TRBV5-1	TRBJ1-1	TRBD1
CASRPGQLDSGNTIYF	TGCGCCAGCAGACCGGGACAGCTTGACTCTGGAAACACCATATATTTT	.	TRBV5-1	TRBJ1-3	TRBD1
CASSIQGVDTQYF	TGTGCCAGCAGCATACAGGGGGTAGATACGCAGTATTTT	.	TRBV7-2	TRBJ2-3	TRBD1
CASSSPDRGTEAFF	TGCGCCAGCAGCTCCCCCGACAGGGGGACTGAAGCTTTCTTT	.	TRBV5-1	TRBJ1-1	TRBD1
CASSGPGGKETQYF	TGTGCCAGCAGTGGTCCTGGGGGCAAAGAGACCCAGTACTTC	.	TRBV6-1	TRBJ2-5	.
CAWSVGQGIETQYF	TGTGCCTGGAGTGTTGGACAGGGGATAGAGACCCAGTACTTC	.	TRBV30	TRBJ2-5	TRBD1
CASSSSGGGYNQPQHF	TGTGCCAGCAGCTCCTCCGGGGGAGGGTATAATCAGCCCCAGCATTTT	.	TRBV7-8	TRBJ1-5	.
CAWMAPLEAFF	TGTGCCTGGATGGCCCCTCTTGAAGCTTTCTTT	.	TRBV30	TRBJ1-1	.
CSVGDPGHKARTGGYTF	TGCAGCGTAGGTGACCCGGGACACAAAGCCCGCACTGGAGGCTACACCTTC	.	TRBV29-1	TRBJ1-2	.
CASSALTLAGGGELFF	TGTGCCAGCAGCGCTCTCACACTAGCGGGGGGCGGGGAGCTGTTTTTT	.	TRBV5-6	TRBJ2-2	TRBD2
CASSPGRVVGYTF	TGTGCCAGTAGTCCCGGCAGGGTGGTTGGCTACACCTTC	.	TRBV19	TRBJ1-2	.
CASRRQTGSGQYF	TGTGCCAGCAGGCGACAGACGGGTAGCGGGCAGTATTTT	.	TRBV27	TRBJ2-3	.
CASSHPRGRSGNTIYF	TGTGCCAGCAGCCATCCGAGGGGGCGGTCTGGAAACACCATATATTTT	.	TRBV2	TRBJ1-3	TRBD1
CASSFGQGYTNYGYTF	TGCGCCAGCAGCTTCGGACAGGGCTACACTAACTATGGCTACACCTTC	.	TRBV5-1	TRBJ1-2	TRBD1
CASSLGYVRTEAFF	TGTGCCAGCAGCTTAGGGTACGTGCGAACTGAAGCTTTCTTT	.	TRBV11-2	TRBJ1-1	.
CASGKTGVTEAFF	TGTGCCAGCGGCAAAACAGGGGTAACTGAAGCTTTCTTT	few	TRBV9	TRBJ1-1	TRBD1
CASSSRDWSSGANVLTF	TGTGCCAGCAGCTCTCGGGATTGGTCTTCTGGGGCCAACGTCCTGACTTTC	.	TRBV5-8	TRBJ2-6	.
CASSPRTDTNYGYTF	TGTGCCAGCAGCCCCAGGACAGATACTAACTATGGCTACACCTTC	few	TRBV7-2	TRBJ1-2	.